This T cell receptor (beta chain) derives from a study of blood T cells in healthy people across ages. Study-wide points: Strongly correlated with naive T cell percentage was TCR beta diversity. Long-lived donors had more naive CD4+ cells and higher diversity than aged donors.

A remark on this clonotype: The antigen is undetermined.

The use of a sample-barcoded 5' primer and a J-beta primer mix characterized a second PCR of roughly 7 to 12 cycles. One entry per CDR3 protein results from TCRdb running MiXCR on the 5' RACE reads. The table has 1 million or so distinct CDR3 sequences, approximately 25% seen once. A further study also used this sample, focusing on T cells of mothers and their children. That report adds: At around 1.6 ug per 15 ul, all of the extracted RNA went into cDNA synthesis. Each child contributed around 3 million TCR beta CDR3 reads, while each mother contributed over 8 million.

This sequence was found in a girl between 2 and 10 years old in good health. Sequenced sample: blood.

CDR3 region: CASSPNRAGQPQHF. CDR3 sequence (DNA): TGTGCCAGCAGCCCTAACAGGGCGGGACAGCCCCAGCATTTT. The chain employs TRBV7-2 and TRBJ1-5; D may be TRBD1 (6 bases). The V gene lost 5 bases and the J gene lost 7 bases, with 15 bases spanning the gap. There are 14 residues in the CDR3. Germline loops: CDR1 SGHTA, CDR2 FQGNSA.